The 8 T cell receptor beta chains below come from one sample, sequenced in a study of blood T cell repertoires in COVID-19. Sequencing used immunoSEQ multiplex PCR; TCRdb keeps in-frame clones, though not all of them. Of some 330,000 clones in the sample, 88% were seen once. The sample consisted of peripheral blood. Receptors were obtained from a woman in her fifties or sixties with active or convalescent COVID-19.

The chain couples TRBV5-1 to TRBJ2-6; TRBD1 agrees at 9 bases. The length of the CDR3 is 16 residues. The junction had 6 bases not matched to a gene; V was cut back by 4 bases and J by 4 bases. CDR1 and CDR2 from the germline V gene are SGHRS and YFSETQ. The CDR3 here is CASSTGTGFGANVLTF. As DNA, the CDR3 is TGCGCCAGCAGCACCGGGACAGGGTTCGGGGCCAACGTCCTGACTTTC.

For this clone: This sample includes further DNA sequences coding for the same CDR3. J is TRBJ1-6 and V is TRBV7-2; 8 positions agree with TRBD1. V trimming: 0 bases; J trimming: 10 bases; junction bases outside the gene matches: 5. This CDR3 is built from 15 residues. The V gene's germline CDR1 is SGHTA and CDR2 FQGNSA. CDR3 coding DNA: TGTGCCAGCAGCTTAGCAGGACAGGGTGGCTCACCCCTCCACTTT. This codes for CASSLAGQGGSPLHF.

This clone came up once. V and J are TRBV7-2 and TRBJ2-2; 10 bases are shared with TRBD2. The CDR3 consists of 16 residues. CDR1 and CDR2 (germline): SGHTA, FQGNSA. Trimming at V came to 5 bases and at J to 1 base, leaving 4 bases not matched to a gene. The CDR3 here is CASSLRLAGNTGELFF. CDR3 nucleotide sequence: TGTGCCAGCAGCCTCAGACTAGCGGGGAACACCGGGGAGCTGTTTTTT. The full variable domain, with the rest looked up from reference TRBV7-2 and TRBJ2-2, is GAGVSQSPSNKVTEKGKDVELRCDPISGHTALYWYRQSLGQGLEFLIYFQGNSAPDKSGLPSDRFSAERTGGSVSTLTIQRTQQEDSAVYLCASSLRLAGNTGELFFGEGSRLTVL.

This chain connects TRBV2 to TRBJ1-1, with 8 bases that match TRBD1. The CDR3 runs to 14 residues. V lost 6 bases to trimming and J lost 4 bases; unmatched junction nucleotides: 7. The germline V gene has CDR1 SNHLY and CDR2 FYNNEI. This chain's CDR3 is CASSADRGGTEAFF. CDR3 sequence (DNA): TGTGCCAGCAGCGCCGACAGGGGCGGCACTGAAGCTTTCTTT.

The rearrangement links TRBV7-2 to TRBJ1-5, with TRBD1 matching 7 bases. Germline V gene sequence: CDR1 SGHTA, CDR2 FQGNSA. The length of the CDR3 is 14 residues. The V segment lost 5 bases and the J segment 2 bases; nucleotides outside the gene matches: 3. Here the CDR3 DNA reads TGTGCCAGCAGCAATACAGGGGGCAATCAGCCCCAGCATTTT. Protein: CASSNTGGNQPQHF.

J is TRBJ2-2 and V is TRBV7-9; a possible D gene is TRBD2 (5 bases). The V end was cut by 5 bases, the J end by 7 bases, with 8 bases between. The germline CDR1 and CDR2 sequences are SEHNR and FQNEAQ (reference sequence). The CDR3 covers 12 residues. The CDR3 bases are TGTGCCAGCAGCCAAGGGAGCGGGGAGCTGTTTTTT. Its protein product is CASSQGSGELFF.

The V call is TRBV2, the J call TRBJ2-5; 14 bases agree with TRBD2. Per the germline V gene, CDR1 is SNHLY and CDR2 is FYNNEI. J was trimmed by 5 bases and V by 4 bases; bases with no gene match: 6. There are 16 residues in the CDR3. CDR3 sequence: CASSGRLAGGGETQYF. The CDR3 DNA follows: TGTGCCAGCAGTGGAAGACTAGCGGGAGGGGGGGAGACCCAGTACTTC.

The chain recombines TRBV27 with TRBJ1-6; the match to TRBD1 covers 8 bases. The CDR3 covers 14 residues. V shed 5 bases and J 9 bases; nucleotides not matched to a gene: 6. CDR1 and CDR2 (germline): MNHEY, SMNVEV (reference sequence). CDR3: CASSLRGLVSPLHF. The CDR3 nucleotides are TGTGCCAGCAGTCTCAGGGGGCTCGTTTCACCCCTCCACTTT.